The clone carrying this TCR beta chain occurred a few times. Antigen unknown. The junction departs from the called germline gene at one end, perhaps through a read error. CDR1 SQVTM and CDR2 ANQGSEA come from the germline V gene. The CDR3 has 14 residues. A second roughly 6 to 12 cycle PCR used barcoded and J-beta primers. MiXCR, run by TCRdb on the 5' RACE reads, gives a single entry per CDR3 protein. The sample shows some 1,500,000 distinct CDR3 sequences, about 45% of them seen only once. The donors, all healthy, were Caucasians living in Russia, aged about 6 to 95. Per sample, a minimum of 7 million PBMCs were isolated. Per sample, extraction of total RNA gave at least 5 micrograms in every case. The data belong to a study of blood T cells in healthy people across ages. Findings of the study overall: Without sorted subsets, naive and antigen-experienced compartments could not be conclusively compared.

This rearrangement joins TRBV29-1 to TRBJ2-7, with D possibly being TRBD2 (6 bases). This clonotype was obtained from a young woman in good health. The material sequenced was blood. In DNA form, the CDR3 reads TGCAGCGTTGGGCGAGGAGGGTTGGTCTACGTGCAGTACTTC. It codes for CSVGRGGLVYVQYF.